Listed below are T cell receptor beta chains from one sample, sequenced in a study of T cell responses to AZD1222 COVID-19 vaccine. Generated by immunoSEQ multiplex PCR, the TCRdb table keeps only in-frame clones and is missing some. The table includes about 140,000 clones, about 89% detected once. The sample was peripheral blood, taken 28 days after the second AZD1222 dose. The source is an adult who received the AZD1222 COVID-19 vaccine. Both conserved end residues are part of each CDR3. Each record gives: CDR3 protein, CDR3 DNA, clone size, J gene, V gene, D gene. A D gene is named only where the DNA matches it firmly. Not every row has a clone size; where given, it reads once, few, many or a size class.

CDR3: CASSYGQGAVGRTEAFF
DNA: TGCGCCAGCAGCTATGGACAGGGGGCAGTTGGGCGCACTGAAGCTTTCTTT
size: -
J: TRBJ1-1
V: TRBV5-1
D: TRBD1

CDR3: CASSMEGQGGQPQHF
DNA: TGTGCCAGTAGTATGGAGGGACAGGGAGGGCAGCCCCAGCATTTT
size: -
J: TRBJ1-5
V: TRBV19
D: TRBD1

CDR3: CASSPGQETNEKLFF
DNA: TGTGCCAGCTCCCCCGGACAGGAAACTAATGAAAAACTGTTTTTT
size: -
J: TRBJ1-4
V: TRBV18
D: TRBD1

CDR3: CASSLMGPPRSNYGYTF
DNA: TGTGCCAGCAGCTTAATGGGACCCCCAAGGTCTAACTATGGCTACACCTTC
size: -
J: TRBJ1-2
V: TRBV7-3
D: -

CDR3: CASSTGTGYNSPLHF
DNA: TGTGCCAGCTCGACAGGGACTGGGTATAATTCACCCCTCCACTTT
size: -
J: TRBJ1-6
V: TRBV9
D: TRBD1

CDR3: CASSSLMEQKARNEKLFF
DNA: TGTGCCAGCAGCTCCCTTATGGAACAGAAGGCCCGTAATGAAAAACTGTTTTTT
size: once
J: TRBJ1-4
V: TRBV11-3
D: -

CDR3: CASTLDTRADTQYF
DNA: TGTGCCAGCACCCTTGATACCAGGGCAGATACGCAGTATTTT
size: once
J: TRBJ2-3
V: TRBV6-6
D: -

CDR3: CASSQNRGDRGSEQYF
DNA: TGTGCCAGCAGCCAAAATAGGGGGGACAGGGGGAGCGAGCAGTACTTC
size: few
J: TRBJ2-7
V: TRBV7-2
D: TRBD1

CDR3: CASSVQVIYGYTF
DNA: TGTGCCAGCAGCGTACAGGTTATCTATGGCTACACCTTC
size: once
J: TRBJ1-2
V: TRBV2
D: -

CDR3: CASGLGQGSSEQYF
DNA: TGTGCTAGTGGTCTGGGACAGGGCTCAAGCGAGCAGTACTTC
size: -
J: TRBJ2-7
V: TRBV12-5
D: TRBD1

CDR3: CASAKAWSEYNEQFF
DNA: TGTGCCAGCGCCAAGGCCTGGAGCGAATACAATGAGCAGTTCTTC
size: -
J: TRBJ2-1
V: TRBV7-2
D: -

CDR3: CASSEYLRTSTDTQYF
DNA: TGTGCCAGCAGCGAATACTTAAGAACTAGCACAGATACGCAGTATTTT
size: -
J: TRBJ2-3
V: TRBV7-2
D: -

CDR3: CASSLTSGTVTGELFF
DNA: TGCGCCAGCAGCCTAACTTCCGGGACAGTCACCGGGGAGCTGTTTTTT
size: -
J: TRBJ2-2
V: TRBV5-1
D: TRBD1

CDR3: CASSLGTGRYQETQYF
DNA: TGTGCCAGCAGCTTAGGGACAGGAAGGTACCAAGAGACCCAGTACTTC
size: -
J: TRBJ2-5
V: TRBV11-2
D: TRBD1

CDR3: CASSLGGREPLRSQYF
DNA: TGCGCCAGCAGCTTGGGGGGCCGGGAGCCACTTCGGAGCCAGTACTTC
size: -
J: TRBJ2-5
V: TRBV5-1
D: -

CDR3: CAILGQQDTEAFF
DNA: TGTGCCATATTGGGACAGCAAGACACTGAAGCTTTCTTT
size: -
J: TRBJ1-1
V: TRBV11-1
D: TRBD1

CDR3: CAGWREKAYEQFF
DNA: TGTGCTGGGTGGCGGGAGAAGGCTTATGAGCAGTTCTTC
size: -
J: TRBJ2-1
V: TRBV21-1
D: -

CDR3: CASTLASYEQYF
DNA: TGTGCCAGCACACTAGCGAGTTACGAGCAGTACTTC
size: once
J: TRBJ2-7
V: TRBV6-5
D: TRBD2

CDR3: CASSSGGAGGSFYNEQFF
DNA: TGTGCCAGTAGTAGCGGAGGAGCGGGGGGAAGTTTCTACAATGAGCAGTTCTTC
size: -
J: TRBJ2-1
V: TRBV19
D: TRBD2

CDR3: CASSPPQQEYYGYTF
DNA: TGTGCCAGTAGTCCACCTCAACAGGAATACTATGGCTACACCTTC
size: once
J: TRBJ1-2
V: TRBV19
D: -

CDR3: CASSRDRGSSGANVLTF
DNA: TGTGCCAGCAGCCGGGACAGGGGGAGCTCTGGGGCCAACGTCCTGACTTTC
size: -
J: TRBJ2-6
V: TRBV6-2/TRBV6-3
D: TRBD1

CDR3: CASSARSSYEQYF
DNA: TGTGCCAGCAGCGCCAGGAGCTCCTACGAGCAGTACTTC
size: once
J: TRBJ2-7
V: TRBV9
D: -

CDR3: CASSRVGGETNTGELFF
DNA: TGTGCCAGCAGCCGCGTAGGAGGGGAGACGAACACCGGGGAGCTGTTTTTT
size: -
J: TRBJ2-2
V: TRBV14
D: -

CDR3: CASSARAGGTEAFF
DNA: TGTGCCAGCAGTGCGCGGGCAGGGGGCACTGAAGCTTTCTTT
size: -
J: TRBJ1-1
V: TRBV6-4
D: TRBD1

CDR3: CASSSTGGNEQFF
DNA: TGTGCCAGCAGCTCGACAGGGGGCAATGAGCAGTTCTTC
size: -
J: TRBJ2-1
V: TRBV7-6
D: TRBD1

CDR3: CASSSSQRNTIYF
DNA: TGTGCCAGCAGTAGTTCACAAAGGAACACCATATATTTT
size: -
J: TRBJ1-3
V: TRBV6-5
D: -

CDR3: CASAGGSSYEQYF
DNA: TGCGCCAGCGCGGGAGGGAGCTCCTACGAGCAGTACTTC
size: once
J: TRBJ2-7
V: TRBV4-1
D: TRBD2

CDR3: CASSPDRGVYEQYF
DNA: TGTGCCAGCAGCCCGGACAGGGGAGTATACGAGCAGTACTTC
size: -
J: TRBJ2-7
V: TRBV3-1/TRBV3-2
D: TRBD1

CDR3: CASSPWTNPGDTQYF
DNA: TGTGCCAGCAGCCCCTGGACTAACCCGGGGGATACGCAGTATTTT
size: once
J: TRBJ2-3
V: TRBV9
D: -

CDR3: CASTPQASEQFF
DNA: TGTGCCAGCACCCCCCAGGCCTCTGAGCAGTTCTTC
size: -
J: TRBJ2-1
V: TRBV7-9
D: -

CDR3: CASSFPTGGTQYF
DNA: TGTGCCAGCAGTTTCCCCACAGGGGGGACGCAGTATTTT
size: -
J: TRBJ2-3
V: TRBV27
D: TRBD1

CDR3: CASSNQGLSEKLFF
DNA: TGTGCCAGTAGTAACCAAGGCTTAAGCGAAAAACTGTTTTTT
size: -
J: TRBJ1-4
V: TRBV19
D: -

CDR3: CSASSGNTIYF
DNA: TGCAGCGCCTCCTCTGGAAACACCATATATTTT
size: -
J: TRBJ1-3
V: TRBV29-1
D: -

CDR3: CASSQDHEKLFF
DNA: TGTGCCAGCAGCCAAGATCATGAAAAACTGTTTTTT
size: -
J: TRBJ1-4
V: TRBV3-1/TRBV3-2
D: -

CDR3: CASSLDLDDQPQHF
DNA: TGTGCCAGCAGCTTAGACCTGGACGATCAGCCCCAGCATTTT
size: once
J: TRBJ1-5
V: TRBV11-2
D: -

CDR3: CASSLSSGMETQYF
DNA: TGTGCCAGCAGCTTGTCGTCGGGGATGGAGACCCAGTACTTC
size: -
J: TRBJ2-5
V: TRBV7-9
D: -

CDR3: CATSKGLTVDEQFF
DNA: TGTGCCACCAGCAAGGGGCTAACAGTGGATGAGCAGTTCTTC
size: -
J: TRBJ2-1
V: TRBV15
D: -

CDR3: CASRLDRGVYGYTF
DNA: TGTGCCAGCAGACTCGACAGGGGTGTCTATGGCTACACCTTC
size: -
J: TRBJ1-2
V: TRBV6-6
D: TRBD1

CDR3: CASIQTSGANEQYF
DNA: TGTGCCAGCATCCAGACTAGCGGGGCCAACGAGCAGTACTTC
size: -
J: TRBJ2-7
V: TRBV6-6
D: TRBD2

CDR3: CASSIDRGGFGFNYGYTF
DNA: TGTGCCAGTAGTATCGACAGGGGAGGTTTCGGCTTTAACTATGGCTACACCTTC
size: -
J: TRBJ1-2
V: TRBV19
D: TRBD1

CDR3: CASSLGTGPNQPQHF
DNA: TGTGCCAGCAGTTTGGGGACAGGACCCAATCAGCCCCAGCATTTT
size: -
J: TRBJ1-5
V: TRBV2
D: TRBD1

CDR3: CASSLGGASGRGEQYF
DNA: TGTGCCAGCAGTTTGGGCGGGGCAAGCGGGAGGGGCGAGCAGTACTTC
size: -
J: TRBJ2-7
V: TRBV28
D: TRBD2

CDR3: CASSQDRGPLYGYTF
DNA: TGTGCCAGCTCACAGGACAGGGGGCCTCTCTATGGCTACACCTTC
size: -
J: TRBJ1-2
V: TRBV18
D: TRBD1

CDR3: CASSAPGVLSGELFF
DNA: TGTGCCAGCAGTGCTCCGGGAGTCTTATCCGGGGAGCTGTTTTTT
size: -
J: TRBJ2-2
V: TRBV25-1
D: -

CDR3: CASSKSPNQPQHF
DNA: TGTGCCAGCAGCAAGAGCCCTAATCAGCCCCAGCATTTT
size: -
J: TRBJ1-5
V: TRBV7-9
D: -

CDR3: CATSGPTPYTGELFF
DNA: TGTGCCACCAGCGGACCGACGCCGTACACCGGGGAGCTGTTTTTT
size: -
J: TRBJ2-2
V: TRBV15
D: -